The TCR beta chain under discussion was sequenced for a study of shared clonotypes between healthy human individuals. For the study at large: Researchers assigned three CD4 naive, three CD4 memory, two CD8 naive and one CD8 memory plate to each donor.

Study results and caveats: Generally, estimated richness proved larger in naive subsets than it did in memory subsets.

V was trimmed by 3 bases and J by 1 base, leaving 8 bases between them. The CDR3 spans 13 residues. Germline values: CDR1 SGHDT, CDR2 YYEEEE. TCRdb keeps only in-frame clones here, not all; method: immunoSEQ multiplex PCR. The sample lists some 120,000 clones; around 68% were seen once. A remark on this clone: Its target is not known.

The sequence derives from a woman under 40 in good health. V is TRBV5-6 and J is TRBJ2-7; D remains ambiguous. Sequenced sample: memory CD8+ T cells sorted from blood. Subset reported: CD45RO+ cells pooled with CCR7-negative TemRA cells. The CDR3 DNA is TGTGCCAGCAGCTGGACGGAATCCTACGAGCAGTACTTC. The encoded protein is CASSWTESYEQYF.